The 17 T cell receptor beta chains in this list originate from one sample, sequenced in a study of shared clonotypes between healthy human individuals. The assay was immunoSEQ multiplex PCR, and TCRdb's table has in-frame clones only and misses some. The table has 300,000 to 400,000 clones, around 86% seen once. Input material: memory CD8+ T cells sorted from blood. Specified subset: CD45RO+ cells pooled with CCR7-negative TemRA cells. The origin of the receptors is a man in his late teens or twenties in good health.

This clone was seen ten or more times. CDR3 coding DNA: TGTGCCATCAGTGAGTCTCGGTCCTACAATGAGCAGTTCTTC. This sequence encodes CAISESRSYNEQFF. The rearrangement uses TRBV10-3 and TRBJ2-1; D uncertain. The V end lost 0 bases, the J end lost 1 base, and 4 bases lay between the germline ends. Germline V gives CDR1 ENHRY, CDR2 SYGVKD. This CDR3 has 14 amino acids.

This chain joins TRBV21-1 and TRBJ2-2. TRBV21-1 is reported as a pseudogene. The CDR3 is made up of 15 amino acids. CDR3 protein: CASSNNAGSNGELFF. In DNA, the CDR3 is TGTGCCAGCAGCAATAACGCCGGCAGCAACGGGGAGCTGTTTTTT.

This clone was seen once. CDR3 region: CATTTGTGVFNEKLFF. CDR3 bases: TGTGCCACCACAACCGGGACAGGGGTATTTAATGAAAAACTGTTTTTT. The J gene is TRBJ1-4, the V gene TRBV9, with 10 bases fitting TRBD1. The V gene's germline CDR1 is SGDLS and CDR2 YYNGEE. This CDR3 is 16 amino acids long. The V segment lost 9 bases and the J segment 4 bases; nucleotides outside the gene matches: 12.

This rearrangement joins TRBV29-1 to TRBJ1-4; D is ambiguous. Trimming pared 6 bases from V and 10 bases from J, leaving 12 bases between. Germline loops: CDR1 SQVTM, CDR2 ANQGSEA. CDR3 size: 11 residues. CDR3 loop: CSVEKGGKLFF. The DNA of the CDR3 is TGCAGCGTCGAAAAGGGAGGAAAACTGTTTTTT.

This clone was observed a few times. V gene TRBV29-1 combines with J gene TRBJ2-3; D remains ambiguous. The CDR3 covers 14 residues. The germline V gene encodes CDR1 SQVTM and CDR2 ANQGSEA. The V end was cut by 4 bases, the J end by 0 bases, with 11 bases between. The DNA for the CDR3 is TGCAGCGTTGGGGCTGAGGATAGCACAGATACGCAGTATTTT. It encodes CSVGAEDSTDTQYF.

This rearrangement joins TRBV5-1 to TRBJ2-7; a weak D match, TRBD2 (6 bases). V was shortened by 7 bases and J by 0 bases, with 11 bases between the two germline ends. The CDR3 has 13 residues. Germline V lookup: CDR1 SGHRS, CDR2 YFSETQ. The CDR3 region has the DNA TGCGCCAGCCCCGTGGGAGGCTCCTACGAGCAGTACTTC. It codes for CASPVGGSYEQYF.

CDR3: CASSNRDRGLETQYF. For the CDR3, the DNA is TGTGCCAGCAGTAACCGGGACAGGGGGCTAGAGACCCAGTACTTC. This rearrangement joins TRBV6-6 to TRBJ2-5; 12 bases match TRBD1. Germline V gene data show CDR1 as MNHNY and CDR2 as SVGAGI (reference sequence). V lost 5 bases, J lost 4 bases, and 5 bases stayed unmatched. The CDR3 has 15 residues.

This clone was seen more than once but under ten times. The J gene is TRBJ2-7, the V gene TRBV5-6, with 11 bases aligning to TRBD1. Germline V lookup: CDR1 SGHDT, CDR2 YYEEEE. This CDR3 region has 14 residues. V dropped 3 bases and J dropped 2; count of bases not matched to a gene: 1. CDR3 region: CASSWGQGAYEQYF. For the CDR3, the DNA is TGTGCCAGCAGCTGGGGACAGGGGGCCTACGAGCAGTACTTC.

The chain combines TRBV6-6 with TRBJ1-5, with D tentatively TRBD1 (5 bases). V was shortened by 1 base and J by 5 bases, with 15 bases between the two germline ends. CDR1 and CDR2 from the germline V gene are MNHNY and SVGAGI (reference sequence). The CDR3 extends over 16 amino acids. CDR3 residues: CASSYLLLGEDQPQHF. The CDR3 nucleotides read TGTGCCAGCAGTTACTTACTATTGGGGGAGGATCAGCCCCAGCATTTT.

This clone was detected only once. This chain uses TRBV28 with TRBJ1-2; D perhaps matches TRBD1 (5 bases). Trimming took 3 bases from V and 0 from J, leaving 8 bases between them. The length of the CDR3 is 14 residues. Germline V gene data show CDR1 as MDHEN and CDR2 as SYDVKM. CDR3: CASSFDSTNYGYTF. CDR3 bases: TGTGCCAGCAGTTTTGACAGCACTAACTATGGCTACACCTTC.

This clone was seen only once. The chain couples TRBV7-6 to TRBJ1-1; 9 bases match TRBD1. CDR3 length: 14 residues. With V trimmed by 2 bases and J by 8 bases, 6 bases remained unmatched. Germline assignment: CDR1 SGHVS and CDR2 FNYEAQ. The CDR3 reads CASSLTTGGPEAFF. In DNA form, the CDR3 reads TGTGCCAGCAGCTTAACAACAGGGGGCCCCGAAGCTTTCTTT.

The rearrangement links TRBV18 to TRBJ2-1; no firm D call. Per germline, CDR1 KGHSH and CDR2 LQKENI. The CDR3 is 15 residues long. V was shortened by 6 bases and J by 0 bases, with 12 bases between the two germline ends. The CDR3 sequence: CASSRPRSSYNEQFF. CDR3 in DNA: TGTGCCAGCTCTCGCCCGCGGAGCTCCTACAATGAGCAGTTCTTC. The variable domain in full, with the rest retrieved from reference TRBV18 and TRBJ2-1, is NAGVMQNPRHLVRRRGQEARLRCSPMKGHSHVYWYRQLPEEGLKFMVYLQKENIIDESGMPKERFSAEFPKEGPSILRIQQVVRGDSAAYFCASSRPRSSYNEQFFGPGTRLTVL.

About this clone: Distinct nucleotide sequences in the sample also encode this CDR3. The chain couples TRBV4-3 to TRBJ2-7, with D hard to call. This CDR3 spans 14 amino acids. V lost 1 base and J 3 bases, leaving 10 bases between the germline ends. CDR1 and CDR2 from the germline V gene are LGHNA and YSLEER. The CDR3 DNA is TGCGCCAGCAGCCAAGTGCTAGGCGACTACGAGCAGTACTTC. It translates to CASSQVLGDYEQYF.

The rearrangement joins TRBV7-9 to TRBJ2-7, with 9 bases identical to TRBD1. V shed 5 bases and J 3 bases; nucleotides not matched to a gene: 11. Germline CDR1 and CDR2: SEHNR and FQNEAQ (reference sequence). The CDR3 spans 16 residues. CDR3 DNA: TGTGCCAGCAGCCCGGGATGGGGACAGGGCAGCTACGAGCAGTACTTC. As protein: CASSPGWGQGSYEQYF.

The chain links TRBV30 to TRBJ2-2; 7 bases line up with TRBD1. CDR1 is GTSNPN and CDR2 is SVGIG in the germline V gene (reference sequence). The ends lost 1 base at V and 0 bases at J; junction bases unmatched: 8. The CDR3 length is 17 residues. The CDR3 is CAWSGVGGATNTGELFF. In DNA form, the CDR3 reads TGTGCCTGGAGTGGTGTAGGGGGCGCGACGAACACCGGGGAGCTGTTTTTT. Full variable domain (rest looked up from reference TRBV30 and TRBJ2-2): SQTIHQWPATLVQPVGSPLSLECTVEGTSNPNLYWYRQAAGRGLQLLFYSVGIGQISSEVPQNLSASRPQDRQFILSSKKLLLSDSGFYLCAWSGVGGATNTGELFFGEGSRLTVL.

CDR3 sequence: CASSWTPSYEQYF. The CDR3 nucleotides read TGTGCCAGCAGTTGGACACCCTCCTACGAGCAGTACTTC. The V and J genes are TRBV27 and TRBJ2-7; TRBD1 is a possible D gene (5 bases). V lost 4 bases to trimming and J lost 0 bases, with 7 bases between them. CDR1 and CDR2 (germline): MNHEY, SMNVEV (reference sequence). The CDR3 has 13 amino acids.

J is TRBJ2-1 and V is TRBV9; D remains ambiguous. The CDR3 is made up of 12 amino acids. The V and J ends lost 0 bases and 5 bases respectively, with 3 bases between them. CDR1 and CDR2 from the germline V gene are SGDLS and YYNGEE. CDR3 loop: CASSVVNNEQFF. The CDR3 coding sequence is TGTGCCAGCAGCGTAGTAAACAATGAGCAGTTCTTC.